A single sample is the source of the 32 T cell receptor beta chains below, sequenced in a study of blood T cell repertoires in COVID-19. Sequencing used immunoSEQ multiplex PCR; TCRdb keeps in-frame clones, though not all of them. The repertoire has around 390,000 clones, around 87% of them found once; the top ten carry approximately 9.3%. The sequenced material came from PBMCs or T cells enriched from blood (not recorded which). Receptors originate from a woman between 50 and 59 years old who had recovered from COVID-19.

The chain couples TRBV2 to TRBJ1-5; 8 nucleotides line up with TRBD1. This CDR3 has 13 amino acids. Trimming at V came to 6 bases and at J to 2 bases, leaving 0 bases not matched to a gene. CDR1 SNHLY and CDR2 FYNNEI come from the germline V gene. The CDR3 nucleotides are TGTGCCAGCAGGACAGGGGGCAATCAGCCCCAGCATTTT. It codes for CASRTGGNQPQHF.

CDR3 amino acids: CASSRDSVQDEQFF. The CDR3 DNA follows: TGCGCCAGCAGCCGGGACAGTGTACAAGATGAGCAGTTCTTC. V is TRBV5-1 and J is TRBJ2-1; 7 bases align to TRBD1. This CDR3 spans 14 amino acids. Germline CDR1 SGHRS, CDR2 YFSETQ. V trimming: 4 bases; J trimming: 8 bases; junction bases outside the gene matches: 9.

The CDR3 DNA reads as TGTGCCAGTAGCCTCAGAGGTTCACCCCTCCACTTT. The encoded protein is CASSLRGSPLHF. This rearrangement joins TRBV19 to TRBJ1-6; D call uncertain. Deletions cut 6 bases from V and 9 bases from J, with 9 bases between. CDR1 is LNHDA and CDR2 is SQIVND in the germline V gene (reference sequence). This CDR3 comprises 12 residues.

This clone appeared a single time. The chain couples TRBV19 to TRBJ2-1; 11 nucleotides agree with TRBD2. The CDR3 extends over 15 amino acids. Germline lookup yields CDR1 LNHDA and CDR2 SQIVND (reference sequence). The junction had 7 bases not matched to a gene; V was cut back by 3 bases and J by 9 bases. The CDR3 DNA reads TGTGCCAGTAGTATCCCTAGCGGGGGGCCCGGTGAGCAGTTCTTC. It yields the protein CASSIPSGGPGEQFF.

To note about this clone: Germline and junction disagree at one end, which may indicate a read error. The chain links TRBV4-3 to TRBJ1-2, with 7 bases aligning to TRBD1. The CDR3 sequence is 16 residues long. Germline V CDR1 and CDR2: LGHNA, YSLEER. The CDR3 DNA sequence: TGCGCCAGCAGCCAAGATACGGCAATACAGGGGACGCAATTAGATTTC. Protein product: CASSQDTAIQGTQLDF.

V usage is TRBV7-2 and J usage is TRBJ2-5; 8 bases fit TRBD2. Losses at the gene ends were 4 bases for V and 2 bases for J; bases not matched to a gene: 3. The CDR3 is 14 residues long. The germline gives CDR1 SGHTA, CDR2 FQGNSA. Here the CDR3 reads CASSSGLAQETQYF. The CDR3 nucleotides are TGTGCCAGCAGCTCCGGACTAGCACAAGAGACCCAGTACTTC.

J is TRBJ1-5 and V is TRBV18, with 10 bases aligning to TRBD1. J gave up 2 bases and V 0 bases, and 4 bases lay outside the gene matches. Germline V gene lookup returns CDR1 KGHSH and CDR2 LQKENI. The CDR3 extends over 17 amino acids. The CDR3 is CASSPPGQGTGNQPQHF. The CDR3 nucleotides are TGTGCCAGCTCACCACCGGGACAGGGGACAGGCAATCAGCCCCAGCATTTT.

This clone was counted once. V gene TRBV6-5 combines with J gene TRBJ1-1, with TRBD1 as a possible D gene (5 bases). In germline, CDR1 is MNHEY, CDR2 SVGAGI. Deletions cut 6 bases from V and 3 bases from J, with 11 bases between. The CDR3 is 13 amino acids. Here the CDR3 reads CASSPPRDTEAFF. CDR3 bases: TGTGCCAGCAGCCCCCCCAGGGACACTGAAGCTTTCTTT.

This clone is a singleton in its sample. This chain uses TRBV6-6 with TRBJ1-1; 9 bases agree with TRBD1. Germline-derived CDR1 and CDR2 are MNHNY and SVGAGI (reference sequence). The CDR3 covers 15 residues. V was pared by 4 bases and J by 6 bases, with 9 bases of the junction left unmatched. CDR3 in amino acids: CASSFTGGPGSEAFF. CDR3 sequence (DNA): TGTGCCAGCAGTTTTACAGGGGGCCCAGGGTCTGAAGCTTTCTTT.

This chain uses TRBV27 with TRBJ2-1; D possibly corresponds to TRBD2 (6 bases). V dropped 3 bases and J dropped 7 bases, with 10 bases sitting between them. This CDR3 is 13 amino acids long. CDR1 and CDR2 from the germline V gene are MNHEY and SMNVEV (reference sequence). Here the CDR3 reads CASSLTSFNEQFF. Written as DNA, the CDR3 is TGTGCCAGCAGTTTGACTAGTTTTAATGAGCAGTTCTTC.

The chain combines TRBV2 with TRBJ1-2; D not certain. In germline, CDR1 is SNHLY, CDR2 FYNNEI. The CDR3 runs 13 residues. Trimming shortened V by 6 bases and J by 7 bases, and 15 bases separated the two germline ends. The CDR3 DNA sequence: TGTGCCAGCAGGAACGGAGAAACGGGTGGCTACACCTTC. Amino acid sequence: CASRNGETGGYTF.

The CDR3 is CASSLGLRGPEQYF. For the CDR3, the DNA is TGTGCCAGCAGCTTAGGGCTCAGGGGGCCCGAGCAGTACTTC. This sequence joins TRBV11-1 and TRBJ2-7; 8 bases agree with TRBD1. The V and J ends lost 1 base and 6 bases, in that order; junction bases with no gene match: 5. CDR1 is SGHAT, CDR2 FQDESV, per germline (reference sequence). CDR3 length: 14 amino acids.

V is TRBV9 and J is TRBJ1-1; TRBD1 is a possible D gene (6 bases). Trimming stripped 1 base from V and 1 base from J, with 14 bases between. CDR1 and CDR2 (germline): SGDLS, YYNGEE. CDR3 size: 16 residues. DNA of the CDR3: TGTGCCAGCAGCGTATTCGGGGGGGCTTCGAACACTGAAGCTTTCTTT. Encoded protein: CASSVFGGASNTEAFF.

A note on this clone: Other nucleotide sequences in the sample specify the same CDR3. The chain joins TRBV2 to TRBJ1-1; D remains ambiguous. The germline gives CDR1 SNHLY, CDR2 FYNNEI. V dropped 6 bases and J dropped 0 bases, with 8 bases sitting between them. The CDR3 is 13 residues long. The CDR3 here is CASRTGLNTEAFF. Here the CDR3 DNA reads TGTGCCAGCAGGACGGGGTTGAACACTGAAGCTTTCTTT.

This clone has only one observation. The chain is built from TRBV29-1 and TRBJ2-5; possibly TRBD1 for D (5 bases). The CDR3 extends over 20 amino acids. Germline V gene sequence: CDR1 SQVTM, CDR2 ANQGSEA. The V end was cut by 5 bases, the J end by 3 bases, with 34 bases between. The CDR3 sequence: CSVRTITSMGSGLKEETQYF. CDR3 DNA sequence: TGCAGCGTTCGGACAATAACCTCGATGGGGTCAGGCCTCAAGGAAGAGACCCAGTACTTC.

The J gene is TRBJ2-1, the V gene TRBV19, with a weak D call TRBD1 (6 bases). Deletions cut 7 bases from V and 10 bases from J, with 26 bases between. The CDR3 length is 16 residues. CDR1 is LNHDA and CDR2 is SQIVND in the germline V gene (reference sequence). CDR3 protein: CASTRWARDIGGEQFF. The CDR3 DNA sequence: TGTGCCAGTACCAGATGGGCTAGGGACATTGGCGGGGAGCAGTTCTTC.

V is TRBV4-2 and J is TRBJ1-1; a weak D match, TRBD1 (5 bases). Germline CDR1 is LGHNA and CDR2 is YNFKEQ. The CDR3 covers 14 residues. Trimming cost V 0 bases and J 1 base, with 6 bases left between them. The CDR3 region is CASSQDRANTEAFF. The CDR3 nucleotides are TGTGCCAGCAGCCAAGACAGGGCGAACACTGAAGCTTTCTTT.

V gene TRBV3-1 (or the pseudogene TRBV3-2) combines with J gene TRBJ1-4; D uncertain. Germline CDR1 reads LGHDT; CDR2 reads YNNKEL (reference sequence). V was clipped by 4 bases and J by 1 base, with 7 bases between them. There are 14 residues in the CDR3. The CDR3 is CASSPQLTNEKLFF. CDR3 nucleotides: TGTGCCAGCAGCCCCCAGTTAACTAATGAAAAACTGTTTTTT.

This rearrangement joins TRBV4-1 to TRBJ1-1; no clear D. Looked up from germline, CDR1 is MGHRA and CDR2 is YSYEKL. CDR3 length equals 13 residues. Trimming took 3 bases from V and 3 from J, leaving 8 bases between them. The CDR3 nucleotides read TGCGCCAGCAGCCATCCATCGGACACTGAAGCTTTCTTT. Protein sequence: CASSHPSDTEAFF.

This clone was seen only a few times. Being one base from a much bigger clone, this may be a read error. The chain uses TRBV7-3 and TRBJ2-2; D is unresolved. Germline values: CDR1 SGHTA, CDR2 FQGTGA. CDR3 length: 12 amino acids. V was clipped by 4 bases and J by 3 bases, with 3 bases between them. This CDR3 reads CASSSDTGELFF. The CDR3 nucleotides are TGTGCCAGCAGCTCCGACACCGGGGAGCTGTTTTTT.

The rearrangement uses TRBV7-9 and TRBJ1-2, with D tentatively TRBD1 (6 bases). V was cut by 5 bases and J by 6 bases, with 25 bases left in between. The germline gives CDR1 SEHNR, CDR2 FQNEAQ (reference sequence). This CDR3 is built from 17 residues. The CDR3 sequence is CASSRTGGRLSLNGYTF. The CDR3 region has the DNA TGTGCCAGCAGCAGGACGGGGGGCAGATTGAGTCTTAATGGCTACACCTTC.

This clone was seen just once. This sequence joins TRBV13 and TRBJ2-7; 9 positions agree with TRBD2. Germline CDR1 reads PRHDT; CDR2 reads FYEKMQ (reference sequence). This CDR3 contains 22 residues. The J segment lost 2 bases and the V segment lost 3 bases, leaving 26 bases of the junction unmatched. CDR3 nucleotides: TGTGCCAGCAGCTTTTCTACCCGCGGGGGGGCTAACGCCGCGACTAGACCCTACGAGCAGTACTTC. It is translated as CASSFSTRGGANAATRPYEQYF.

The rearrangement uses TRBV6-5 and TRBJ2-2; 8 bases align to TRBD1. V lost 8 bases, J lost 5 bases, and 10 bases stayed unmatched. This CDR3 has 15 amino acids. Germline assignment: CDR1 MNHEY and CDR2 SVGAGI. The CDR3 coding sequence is TGTGCCAGCGGGTCTTACAGGGGGAATACCGGGGAGCTGTTTTTT. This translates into CASGSYRGNTGELFF.

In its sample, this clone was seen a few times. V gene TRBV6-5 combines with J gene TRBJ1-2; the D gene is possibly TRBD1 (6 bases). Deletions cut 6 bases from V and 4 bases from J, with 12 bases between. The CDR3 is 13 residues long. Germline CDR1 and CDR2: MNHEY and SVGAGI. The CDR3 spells CASRPTGTYGYTF. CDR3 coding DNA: TGTGCCAGCAGGCCTACAGGGACCTATGGCTACACCTTC.

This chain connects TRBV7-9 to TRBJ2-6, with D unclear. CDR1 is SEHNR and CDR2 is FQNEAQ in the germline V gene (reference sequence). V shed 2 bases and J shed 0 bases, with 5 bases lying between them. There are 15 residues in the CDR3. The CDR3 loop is CASSLLYSGANVLTF. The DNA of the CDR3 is TGTGCCAGCAGCTTATTATACTCTGGGGCCAACGTCCTGACTTTC.

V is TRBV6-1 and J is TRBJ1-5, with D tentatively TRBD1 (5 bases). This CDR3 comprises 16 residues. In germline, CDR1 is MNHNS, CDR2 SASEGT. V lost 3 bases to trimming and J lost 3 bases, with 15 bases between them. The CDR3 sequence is CASSELGQGNNQPQHF. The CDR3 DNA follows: TGTGCCAGCAGTGAGCTGGGGCAGGGAAACAATCAGCCCCAGCATTTT.

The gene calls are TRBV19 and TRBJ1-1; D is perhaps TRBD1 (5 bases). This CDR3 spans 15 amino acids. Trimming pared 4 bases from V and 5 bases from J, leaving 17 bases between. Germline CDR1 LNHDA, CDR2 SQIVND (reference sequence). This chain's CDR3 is CASSTPRVGETEAFF. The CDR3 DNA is TGTGCCAGTAGTACACCCAGGGTAGGAGAAACTGAAGCTTTCTTT.

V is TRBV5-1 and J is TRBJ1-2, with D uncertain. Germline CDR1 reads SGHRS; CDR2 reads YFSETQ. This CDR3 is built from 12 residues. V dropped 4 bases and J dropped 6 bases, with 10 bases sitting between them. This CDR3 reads CASSIEAHGYTF. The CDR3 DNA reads TGCGCCAGCAGCATTGAGGCCCATGGCTACACCTTC. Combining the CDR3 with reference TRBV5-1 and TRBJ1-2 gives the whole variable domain KAGVTQTPRYLIKTRGQQVTLSCSPISGHRSVSWYQQTPGQGLQFLFEYFSETQRNKGNFPGRFSGRQFSNSRSEMNVSTLELGDSALYLCASSIEAHGYTFGSGTRLTVV.

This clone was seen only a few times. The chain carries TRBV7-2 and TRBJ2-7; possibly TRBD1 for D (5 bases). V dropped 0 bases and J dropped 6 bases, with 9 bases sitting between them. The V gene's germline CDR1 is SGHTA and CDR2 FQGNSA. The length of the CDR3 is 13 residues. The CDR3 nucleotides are TGTGCCAGCAGCTTAGCACAGGTCGCCGAGCAGTACTTC. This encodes CASSLAQVAEQYF.

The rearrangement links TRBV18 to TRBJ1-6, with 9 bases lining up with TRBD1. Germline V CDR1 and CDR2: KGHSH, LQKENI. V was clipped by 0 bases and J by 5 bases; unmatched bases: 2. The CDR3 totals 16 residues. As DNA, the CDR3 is TGTGCCAGCTCACCACCGGGACAGGGCAATAATTCACCCCTCCACTTT. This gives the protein CASSPPGQGNNSPLHF.

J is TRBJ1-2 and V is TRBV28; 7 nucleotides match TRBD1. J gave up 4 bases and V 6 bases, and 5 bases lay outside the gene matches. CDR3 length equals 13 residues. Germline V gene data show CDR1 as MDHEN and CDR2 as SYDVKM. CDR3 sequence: CASSEGQPYGYTF. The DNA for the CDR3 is TGTGCCAGCAGCGAGGGACAGCCCTATGGCTACACCTTC.

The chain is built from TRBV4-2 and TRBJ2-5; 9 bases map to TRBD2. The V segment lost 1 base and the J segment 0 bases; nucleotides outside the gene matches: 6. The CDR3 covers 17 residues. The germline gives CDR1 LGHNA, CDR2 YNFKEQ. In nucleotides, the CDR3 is TGTGCCAGCAGCCAAGGGTCGCTAGCGGGGCACCAAGAGACCCAGTACTTC. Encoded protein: CASSQGSLAGHQETQYF.